This T cell receptor (beta chain) stems from a study of cytomegalovirus exposure and HLA in healthy donors. Study results and caveats: Prior analysis indicated that the majority of TCR beta V segments exhibited productivity approximately 90% or approximately 30% of the time. A list of about 160 TCR beta chains associated with cytomegalovirus was given. Most CMV-associated TCR beta chains appeared HLA-restricted in a later analysis.

A note on this clone: The antigen is unknown.

PCR used 60 Vbeta primers and 13 Jbeta primers. Repertoires were generated with immunoSEQ multiplex PCR, while TCRdb's copy carries only in-frame clones and drops some. The sample consists of around 200,000 clones, approximately 82% of them appearing once. The CDR3 sequence is 16 residues long. Trimming removed 2 bases at V and 0 bases at J, with 14 bases between. Germline CDR1 reads SEHNR; CDR2 reads FQNEAQ (reference sequence). Sequenced: PBMCs. The receptor was isolated from a woman in her thirties or forties in good health and CMV-seronegative. The rearrangement joins TRBV7-9 to TRBJ2-7; a weak D match, TRBD1 (5 bases). The CDR3 is CASSLPGILSSYEQYF. In nucleotides, the CDR3 is TGTGCCAGCAGCTTACCAGGGATCCTCTCCTCCTACGAGCAGTACTTC.